These T cell receptor beta chains were read from a single sample in a study of early T cells in non-severe SARS-CoV-2 infection. TCRdb independently ran MiXCR on the 5' RACE reads; one entry per CDR3 protein. The sample includes roughly 86,000 distinct CDR3 sequences, roughly 15% seen only once; the top ten take approximately 0.62%. Sequencing used whole blood. The receptors shown here come from an adult who was a healthcare worker with PCR-confirmed SARS-CoV-2 infection or an uninfected control (not recorded which). Both conserved end residues are part of each CDR3. D genes are given only for firm matches. Clone size is not always given. Where it is, it says once, few, many or a class for expanded clones.

>TRBV19|TRBD1|TRBJ2-5|many
CASSTQGAVETQYF
TGTGCCAGTAGTACACAGGGGGCGGTGGAGACCCAGTACTTC
>TRBV19|TRBD1|TRBJ2-1|few
CASTRPGTVVEQFF
TGTGCCAGTACCCGCCCCGGGACAGTGGTTGAGCAGTTCTTC
>TRBV7-3|-|TRBJ2-1|many
CASSSGRPSSYNEQFF
TGTGCCAGCAGCTCGGGACGGCCGAGCTCCTACAATGAGCAGTTCTTC
>TRBV20-1|-|TRBJ2-2|-
CSARQGTIGELFF
TGCAGTGCTAGACAGGGAACAATCGGGGAGCTGTTTTTT
>TRBV21-1|-|TRBJ2-2|few
CASTRTGELFF
TGTGCCAGCACCAGGACCGGGGAGCTGTTTTTT
>TRBV19|-|TRBJ2-2|-
CASSMQGTNTGELFF
TGTGCCAGTAGTATGCAGGGCACGAACACCGGGGAGCTGTTTTTT
>TRBV20-1|-|TRBJ2-1|few
CSARPYEAGSYNEQFF
TGCAGTGCTAGACCGTACGAGGCGGGGTCCTACAATGAGCAGTTCTTC
>TRBV12-3/TRBV12-4|-|TRBJ2-1|many
CASSFVHEQFF
TGTGCCAGCAGTTTTGTGCATGAGCAGTTCTTC
>TRBV6-1|-|TRBJ1-1|few
CASSEIGRPEAFF
TGTGCCAGCAGCGAAATTGGTCGCCCTGAAGCTTTCTTT
>TRBV5-3|-|TRBJ1-2|-
CARSSGPCNYGYTF
TGTGCCAGAAGCTCGGGACCGTGTAACTATGGCTACACCTTC
>TRBV5-1|TRBD1|TRBJ2-6|-
CASSFASQGASSGANVLTF
TGCGCCAGCAGCTTTGCGTCCCAGGGGGCCTCCTCTGGGGCCAACGTCCTGACTTTC
>TRBV4-1|TRBD2|TRBJ2-2|-
CASSQAGGATGELFF
TGCGCCAGCAGCCAAGCCGGGGGGGCTACCGGGGAGCTGTTTTTT
>TRBV15|TRBD1|TRBJ2-1|many
CATSRDRGHSEQFF
TGTGCCACCAGCAGGGACAGGGGGCACTCGGAGCAGTTCTTC
>TRBV30|-|TRBJ1-2|many
CAWRDGGDYGYTF
TGTGCCTGGAGGGACGGGGGGGACTATGGCTACACCTTC
>TRBV12-3/TRBV12-4|-|TRBJ2-5|-
CASSLASGAHETQYF
TGTGCCAGCAGTTTAGCGTCAGGGGCACACGAGACCCAGTACTTC
>TRBV10-2|-|TRBJ2-1|-
CASSGGADYNEQFF
TGCGCCAGCAGTGGTGGGGCCGACTACAATGAGCAGTTCTTC
>TRBV9|-|TRBJ2-2|-
CASSGRDNSGELFF
TGTGCCAGCAGCGGTAGGGATAACTCCGGGGAGCTGTTTTTT
>TRBV7-9|-|TRBJ1-4|many
CASSFRDPAGEKLFF
TGTGCCAGCAGTTTCAGGGACCCGGCGGGTGAAAAACTGTTTTTT
>TRBV28|-|TRBJ2-1|few
CASSSIGNEQFF
TGTGCCAGCAGTTCAATCGGGAATGAGCAGTTCTTC
>TRBV9|-|TRBJ1-2|many
CASSPDSHSNYGYTF
TGTGCCAGCAGCCCAGACTCCCACTCCAACTATGGCTACACCTTC
>TRBV29-1|-|TRBJ1-1|-
CSVGQAMNTEAFF
TGCAGCGTTGGACAGGCCATGAACACTGAAGCTTTCTTT
>TRBV9|-|TRBJ1-2|few
CASSEGGPNYGYTF
TGTGCCAGCAGCGAAGGGGGGCCTAACTATGGCTACACCTTC
>TRBV7-8|-|TRBJ2-3|few
CASSLGDIWQYF
TGTGCCAGCAGCTTAGGGGACATTTGGCAGTATTTT
>TRBV29-1|-|TRBJ1-3|few
CSVAEGAGNTIYF
TGCAGCGTCGCGGAAGGAGCAGGAAACACCATATATTTT
>TRBV5-1|-|TRBJ2-3|once
CASSPGDTDTQYF
TGCGCCAGCAGCCCCGGGGACACAGATACGCAGTATTTT
>TRBV19|-|TRBJ1-5|few
CASSTQGRTYQPQHF
TGTGCCAGTAGTACCCAGGGACGGACGTATCAGCCCCAGCATTTT
>TRBV5-1|-|TRBJ2-2|many
CASSPPPVSDTGELFF
TGCGCCAGCAGCCCCCCCCCCGTGTCAGACACCGGGGAGCTGTTTTTT
>TRBV13|-|TRBJ2-6|many
CASSGFGRGTSGANVLTF
TGTGCCAGCAGCGGGTTTGGCAGGGGGACTTCAGGGGCCAACGTCCTGACTTTC
>TRBV2|-|TRBJ1-2|many
CASSADSNYGYTF
TGTGCCAGCAGTGCAGACAGTAACTATGGCTACACCTTC
>TRBV12-3/TRBV12-4|TRBD2|TRBJ2-3|few
CASSLRLAGGNTQYF
TGTGCCAGCAGTTTGCGGCTAGCGGGGGGAAATACGCAGTATTTT
>TRBV6-6|TRBD1|TRBJ2-5|-
CASRKGQGARETQYF
TGTGCCAGCAGGAAGGGACAGGGGGCGCGTGAGACCCAGTACTTC
>TRBV2|TRBD1|TRBJ1-5|few
CASSADRVSNQPQHF
TGTGCCAGCAGTGCAGACAGGGTTAGCAATCAGCCCCAGCATTTT
>TRBV12-3/TRBV12-4|-|TRBJ2-1|-
CASSFRAWGYNEQFF
TGTGCCAGCAGTTTTAGGGCATGGGGTTACAATGAGCAGTTCTTC
>TRBV7-2|TRBD2|TRBJ2-1|few
CASSLGSSGGANEQFF
TGTGCCAGCAGCTTAGGTTCCAGCGGGGGGGCCAATGAGCAGTTCTTC
>TRBV6-1|-|TRBJ1-4|-
CASSSLRANEKLFF
TGTGCCAGCAGCAGCCTCCGGGCTAATGAAAAACTGTTTTTT
>TRBV6-1|-|TRBJ2-6|once
CASSEATTAGANVLTF
TGTGCCAGCAGTGAAGCGACGACAGCCGGGGCCAACGTCCTGACTTTC
>TRBV27|TRBD1|TRBJ1-1|-
CASRFIYRGPNTEAFF
TGTGCCAGCAGGTTCATTTACAGGGGACCGAACACTGAAGCTTTCTTT
>TRBV7-3|TRBD2|TRBJ2-1|-
CASSQAGGFYNEQFF
TGTGCCAGCAGCCAAGCGGGGGGGTTTTACAATGAGCAGTTCTTC
>TRBV11-2|-|TRBJ1-1|few
CASRQLNTEAFF
TGTGCCAGCAGACAGCTTAACACTGAAGCTTTCTTT
>TRBV9|-|TRBJ2-3|many
CASSVDFSTDTQYF
TGTGCCAGCAGCGTAGATTTTAGCACAGATACGCAGTATTTT
>TRBV7-2|TRBD2|TRBJ2-3|-
CASSSRLAGTTDTQYF
TGTGCCAGCAGCTCACGACTAGCGGGGACCACAGATACGCAGTATTTT
>TRBV29-1|-|TRBJ1-1|-
CSVEDRGGVAIF
TGCAGCGTTGAAGACAGGGGTGGAGTGGCTATATTT
>TRBV30|-|TRBJ2-1|-
CASSWGAYNEQFF
TGTGCCAGCAGCTGGGGGGCCTACAATGAGCAGTTCTTC
>TRBV20-1|-|TRBJ2-1|-
CSARKVRDNEQFF
TGCAGTGCTAGAAAGGTCAGGGACAATGAGCAGTTCTTC
>TRBV11-2|-|TRBJ2-5|-
CASSFAGKETQYF
TGTGCCAGCAGCTTTGCGGGAAAAGAGACCCAGTACTTC
>TRBV2|-|TRBJ2-6|few
CASSETGPLRGANVLTF
TGTGCCAGCAGTGAAACAGGGCCCCTTAGGGGGGCCAACGTCCTGACTTTC
>TRBV4-1|-|TRBJ1-4|-
CASSQGFWEKLFF
TGCGCCAGCAGCCAAGGTTTTTGGGAAAAACTGTTTTTT
>TRBV4-2|-|TRBJ1-3|-
CASRQDLGPGNTIYF
TGTGCCAGCAGGCAAGATCTGGGGCCTGGAAACACCATATATTTT
>TRBV3-1|-|TRBJ1-5|-
CASSQVSGGNQPQHF
TGTGCCAGCAGCCAAGTGTCCGGGGGCAATCAGCCCCAGCATTTT